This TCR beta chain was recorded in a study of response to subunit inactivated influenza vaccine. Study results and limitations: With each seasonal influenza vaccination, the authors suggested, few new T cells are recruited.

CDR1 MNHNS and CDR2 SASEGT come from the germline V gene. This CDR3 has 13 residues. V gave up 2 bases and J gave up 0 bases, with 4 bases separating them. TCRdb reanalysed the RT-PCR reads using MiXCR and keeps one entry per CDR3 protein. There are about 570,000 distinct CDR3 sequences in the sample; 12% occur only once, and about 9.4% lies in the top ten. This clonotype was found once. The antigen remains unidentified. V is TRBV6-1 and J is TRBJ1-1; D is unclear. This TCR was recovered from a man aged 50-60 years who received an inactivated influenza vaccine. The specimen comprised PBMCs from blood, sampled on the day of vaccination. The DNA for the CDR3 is TGTGCCAGCAGTGAACAGGTGAACACTGAAGCTTTCTTT. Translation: CASSEQVNTEAFF.